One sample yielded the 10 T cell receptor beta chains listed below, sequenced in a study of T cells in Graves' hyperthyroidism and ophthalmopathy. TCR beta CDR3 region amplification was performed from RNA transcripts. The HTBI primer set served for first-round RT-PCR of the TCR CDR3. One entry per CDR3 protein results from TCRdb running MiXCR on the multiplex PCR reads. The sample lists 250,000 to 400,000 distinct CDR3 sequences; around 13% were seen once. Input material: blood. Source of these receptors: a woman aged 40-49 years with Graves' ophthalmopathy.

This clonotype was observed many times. DNA for the CDR3: TGTGCCAGCAGCGCCCGGGGCGGATCATACGAGCAGTACTTC. This sequence encodes CASSARGGSYEQYF. The chain couples TRBV7-6 to TRBJ2-7; perhaps D is TRBD1 or TRBD2 (5 bases each). This CDR3 comprises 14 residues. The germline V gene encodes CDR1 SGHVS and CDR2 FNYEAQ. The V gene lost 5 bases and the J gene lost 4 bases, with 15 bases spanning the gap.

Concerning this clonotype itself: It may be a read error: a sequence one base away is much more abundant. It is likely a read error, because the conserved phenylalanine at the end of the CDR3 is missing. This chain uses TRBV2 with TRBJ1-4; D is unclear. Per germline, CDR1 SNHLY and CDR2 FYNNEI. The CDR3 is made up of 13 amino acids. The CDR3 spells CASREGINEKLFL. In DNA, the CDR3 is TGTGCCAGCCGTGAAGGGATTAATGAAAAACTGTTTCTT.

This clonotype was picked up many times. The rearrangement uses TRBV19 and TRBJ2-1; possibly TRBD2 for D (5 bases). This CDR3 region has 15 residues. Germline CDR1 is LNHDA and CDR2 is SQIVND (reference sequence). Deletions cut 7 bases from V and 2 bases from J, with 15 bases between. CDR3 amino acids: CASTPRVWAYNEQFF. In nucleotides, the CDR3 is TGTGCCAGTACGCCGCGGGTATGGGCCTACAATGAGCAGTTCTTC.

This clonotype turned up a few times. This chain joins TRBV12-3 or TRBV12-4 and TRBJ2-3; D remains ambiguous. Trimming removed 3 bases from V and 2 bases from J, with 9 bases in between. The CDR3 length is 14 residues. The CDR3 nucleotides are TGTGCCAGCAGTTTTGACGGAGCCACAGATACGCAGTATTTT. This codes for CASSFDGATDTQYF.

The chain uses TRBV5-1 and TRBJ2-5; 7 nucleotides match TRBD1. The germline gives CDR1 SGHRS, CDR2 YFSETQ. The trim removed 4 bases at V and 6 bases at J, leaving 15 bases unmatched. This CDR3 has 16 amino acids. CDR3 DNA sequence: TGCGCCAGCAGCGCCCCGTTTCGGGACAGCCCAAAGACCCAGTACTTC. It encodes CASSAPFRDSPKTQYF. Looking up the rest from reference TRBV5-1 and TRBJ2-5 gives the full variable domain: KAGVTQTPRYLIKTRGQQVTLSCSPISGHRSVSWYQQTPGQGLQFLFEYFSETQRNKGNFPGRFSGRQFSNSRSEMNVSTLELGDSALYLCASSAPFRDSPKTQYFGPGTRLLVL.

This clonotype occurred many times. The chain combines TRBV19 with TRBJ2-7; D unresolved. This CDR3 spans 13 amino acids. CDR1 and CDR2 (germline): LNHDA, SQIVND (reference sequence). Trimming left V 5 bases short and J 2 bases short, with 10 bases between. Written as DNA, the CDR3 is TGTGCCAGTAGTTCCACTTACACCTACGAGCAGTACTTC. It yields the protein CASSSTYTYEQYF.

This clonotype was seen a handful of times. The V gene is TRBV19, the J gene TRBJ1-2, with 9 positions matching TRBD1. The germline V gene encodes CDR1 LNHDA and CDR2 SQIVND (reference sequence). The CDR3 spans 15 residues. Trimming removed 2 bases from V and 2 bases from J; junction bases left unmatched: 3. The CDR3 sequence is CASSILGQGNYGYTF. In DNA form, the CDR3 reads TGTGCCAGTAGTATACTAGGACAGGGGAACTATGGCTACACCTTC.

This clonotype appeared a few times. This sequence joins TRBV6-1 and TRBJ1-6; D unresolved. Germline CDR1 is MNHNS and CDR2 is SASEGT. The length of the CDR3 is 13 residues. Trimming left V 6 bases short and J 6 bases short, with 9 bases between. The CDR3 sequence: CASSPGPNSPLHF. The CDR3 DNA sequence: TGTGCCAGCAGCCCGGGTCCTAATTCACCCCTCCACTTT.

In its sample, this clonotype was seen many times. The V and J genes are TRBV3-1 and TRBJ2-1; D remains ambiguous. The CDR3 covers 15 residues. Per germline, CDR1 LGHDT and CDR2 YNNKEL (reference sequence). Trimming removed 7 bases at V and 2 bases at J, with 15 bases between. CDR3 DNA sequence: TGTGCCAGCAAGGATCGGCTGGGGACCTACAATGAGCAGTTCTTC. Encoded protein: CASKDRLGTYNEQFF.

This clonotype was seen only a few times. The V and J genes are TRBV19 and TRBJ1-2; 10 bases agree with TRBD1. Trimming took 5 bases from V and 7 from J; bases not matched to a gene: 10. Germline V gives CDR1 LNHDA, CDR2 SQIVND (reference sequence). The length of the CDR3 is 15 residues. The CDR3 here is CASSRPGTGEIGYTF. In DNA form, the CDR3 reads TGTGCCAGTAGTCGCCCCGGGACAGGGGAAATTGGCTACACCTTC.